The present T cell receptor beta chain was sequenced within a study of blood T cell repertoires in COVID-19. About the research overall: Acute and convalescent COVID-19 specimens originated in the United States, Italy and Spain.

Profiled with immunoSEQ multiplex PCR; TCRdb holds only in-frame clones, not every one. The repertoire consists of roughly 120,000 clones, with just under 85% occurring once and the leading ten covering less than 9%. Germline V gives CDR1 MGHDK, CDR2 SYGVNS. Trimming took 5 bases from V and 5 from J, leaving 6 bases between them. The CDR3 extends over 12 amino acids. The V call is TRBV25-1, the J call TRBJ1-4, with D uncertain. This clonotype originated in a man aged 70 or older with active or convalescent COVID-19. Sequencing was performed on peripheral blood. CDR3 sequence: CASSQLNEKLFF. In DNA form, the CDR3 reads TGTGCCAGCAGTCAACTAAATGAAAAACTGTTTTTT.